Each of the 4 T cell receptor beta chains below was sequenced from the same sample in a study of blood T cell repertoires in COVID-19. The assay was immunoSEQ multiplex PCR, and TCRdb's table has in-frame clones only and misses some. The sample has over 200,000 clones; under 90% are singletons. Sequencing input: PBMCs or T cells enriched from blood (not recorded which). The origin of the receptors is a woman aged 30 to 39 with acute COVID-19.

The CDR3 DNA reads TGTGCCACTGGAGGGGTAACTGAAGCTTTCTTT. Amino acids: CATGGVTEAFF. V and J are TRBV7-9 and TRBJ1-1; TRBD1 is a possible D gene (5 bases). The V and J ends lost 10 bases and 5 bases respectively, with 11 bases between them. CDR1 SEHNR and CDR2 FQNEAQ come from the germline V gene (reference sequence). The CDR3 contains 11 residues.

The genes are TRBV10-1 and TRBJ1-2; 9 nucleotides match TRBD1. Trimming cost V 5 bases and J 8 bases; bases outside gene matches: 6. The CDR3 has 13 residues. Germline V lookup: CDR1 WNHNN, CDR2 SYGVQD (reference sequence). The CDR3 DNA reads as TGCGCCAGCAGTTGGGACAGGGATGACGGCTACACCTTC. Amino acids: CASSWDRDDGYTF.

The chain combines TRBV3-1 (or the pseudogene TRBV3-2) with TRBJ2-2; TRBD2 might be the D (5 bases). The germline V gene encodes CDR1 LGHDT and CDR2 YNNKEL (reference sequence). V lost 5 bases and J 7 bases, leaving 17 bases between the germline ends. The CDR3 length is 15 residues. CDR3 nucleotides: TGTGCCAGCAGCGCCCCCCTACTCCGGGGCGGGGAGCTGTTTTTT. As protein: CASSAPLLRGGELFF.

The chain has TRBV29-1 and TRBJ1-2; 7 nucleotides line up with TRBD1. Trimming took 3 bases from V and 2 from J; bases not matched to a gene: 6. CDR3 length: 14 residues. From germline, CDR1 is SQVTM and CDR2 ANQGSEA. DNA of the CDR3: TGCAGCGTTGACCGGGGACAGTCGAACTATGGCTACACCTTC. Translating it yields CSVDRGQSNYGYTF.